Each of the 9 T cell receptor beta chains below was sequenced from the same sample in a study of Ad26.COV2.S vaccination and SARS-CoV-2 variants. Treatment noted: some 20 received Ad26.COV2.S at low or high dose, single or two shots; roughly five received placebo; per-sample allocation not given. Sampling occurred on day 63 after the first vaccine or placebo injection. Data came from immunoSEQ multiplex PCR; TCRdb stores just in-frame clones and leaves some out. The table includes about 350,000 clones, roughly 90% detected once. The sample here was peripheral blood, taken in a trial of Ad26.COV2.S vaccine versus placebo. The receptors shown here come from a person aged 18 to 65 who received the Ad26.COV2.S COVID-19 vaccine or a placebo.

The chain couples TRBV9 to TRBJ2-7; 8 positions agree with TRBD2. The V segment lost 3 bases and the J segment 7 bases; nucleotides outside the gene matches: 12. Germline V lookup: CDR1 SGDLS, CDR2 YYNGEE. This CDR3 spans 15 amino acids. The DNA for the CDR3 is TGTGCCAGCAGCGCCCAAGGGCGGGAGGTGGGGGAGCAGTACTTC. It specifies CASSAQGREVGEQYF.

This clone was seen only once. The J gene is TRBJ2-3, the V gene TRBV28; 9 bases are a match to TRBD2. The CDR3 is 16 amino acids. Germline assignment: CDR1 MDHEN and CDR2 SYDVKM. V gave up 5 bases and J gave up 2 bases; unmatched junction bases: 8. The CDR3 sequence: CASSPERGALTDTQYF. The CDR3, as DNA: TGTGCCAGCAGTCCCGAGCGGGGGGCCCTCACAGATACGCAGTATTTT.

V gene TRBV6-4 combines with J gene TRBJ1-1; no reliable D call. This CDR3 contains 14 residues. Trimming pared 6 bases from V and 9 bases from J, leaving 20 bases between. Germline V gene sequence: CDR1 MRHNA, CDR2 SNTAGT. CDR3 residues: CASRKARGEGKAFF. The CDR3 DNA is TGTGCCAGCAGGAAGGCTCGGGGAGAAGGTAAAGCTTTCTTT.

The CDR3 region has the DNA TGTGCCAGCTCACCGGGGACTAGCGCAGATACGCAGTATTTT. Translated: CASSPGTSADTQYF. V and J are TRBV18 and TRBJ2-3, with 10 bases fitting TRBD2. The CDR3 totals 14 residues. V dropped 3 bases and J dropped 4; count of bases not matched to a gene: 1. Germline assignment: CDR1 KGHSH and CDR2 LQKENI.

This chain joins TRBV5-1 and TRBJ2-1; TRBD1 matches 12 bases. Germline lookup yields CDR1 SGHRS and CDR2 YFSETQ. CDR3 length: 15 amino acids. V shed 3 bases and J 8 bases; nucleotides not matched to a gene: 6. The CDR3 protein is CASSWGQGAMDEQFF. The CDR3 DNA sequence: TGCGCCAGCAGCTGGGGACAGGGGGCCATGGATGAGCAGTTCTTC.

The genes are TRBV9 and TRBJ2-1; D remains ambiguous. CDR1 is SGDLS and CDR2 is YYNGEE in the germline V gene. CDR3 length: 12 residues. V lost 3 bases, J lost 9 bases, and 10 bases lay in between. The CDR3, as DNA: TGTGCCAGCAGCGCCGAAGTAGGTGAGCAGTTCTTC. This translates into CASSAEVGEQFF.

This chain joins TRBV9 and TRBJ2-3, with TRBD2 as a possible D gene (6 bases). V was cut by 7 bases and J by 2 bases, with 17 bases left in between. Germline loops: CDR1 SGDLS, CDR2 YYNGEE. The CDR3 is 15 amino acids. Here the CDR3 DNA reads TGTGCCAGCGGGGGGACCGACAGCCTCACAGATACGCAGTATTTT. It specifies CASGGTDSLTDTQYF.

CDR3 in amino acids: CATSDSSFSTGQGIDTQYF. Written as DNA, the CDR3 is TGTGCCACCAGTGATTCTTCATTTTCAACGGGACAGGGGATAGATACGCAGTATTTT. The V and J genes are TRBV24-1 and TRBJ2-3, with TRBD1 matching over 10 bases. CDR1 is KGHDR and CDR2 is SFDVKD in the germline V gene. CDR3 length: 19 residues. V trimming: 2 bases; J trimming: 5 bases; junction bases outside the gene matches: 15.

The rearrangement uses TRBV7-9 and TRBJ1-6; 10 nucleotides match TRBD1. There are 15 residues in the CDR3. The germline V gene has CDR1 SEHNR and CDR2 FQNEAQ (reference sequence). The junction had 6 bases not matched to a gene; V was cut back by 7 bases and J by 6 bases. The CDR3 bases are TGTGCCAGCACCCGACAGGGGGCGGTTAATTCACCCCTCCACTTT. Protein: CASTRQGAVNSPLHF.